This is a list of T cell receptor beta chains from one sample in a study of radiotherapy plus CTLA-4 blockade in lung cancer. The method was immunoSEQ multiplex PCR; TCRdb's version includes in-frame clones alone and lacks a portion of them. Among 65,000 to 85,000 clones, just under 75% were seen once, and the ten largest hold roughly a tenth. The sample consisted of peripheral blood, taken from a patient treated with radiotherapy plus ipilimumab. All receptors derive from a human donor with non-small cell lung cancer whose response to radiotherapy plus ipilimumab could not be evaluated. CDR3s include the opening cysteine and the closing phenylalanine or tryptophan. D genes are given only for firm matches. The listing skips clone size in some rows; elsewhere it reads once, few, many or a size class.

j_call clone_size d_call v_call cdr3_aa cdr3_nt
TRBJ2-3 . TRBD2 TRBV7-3 CASSLSSGATDTQYF TGTGCCAGCAGCTTGTCTAGCGGGGCCACAGATACGCAGTATTTT
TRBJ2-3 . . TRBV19 CASSPRLTDTQYF TGTGCCAGTAGTCCCCGACTGACAGATACGCAGTATTTT
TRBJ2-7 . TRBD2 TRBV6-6 CASRASGRDGNEQYF TGTGCCAGCAGGGCTAGCGGGAGGGACGGGAACGAGCAGTACTTC
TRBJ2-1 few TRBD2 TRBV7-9 CASNPGLGDNEQFF TGTGCCAGCAATCCGGGACTAGGGGACAATGAGCAGTTCTTC
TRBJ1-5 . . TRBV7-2 CASSLSRNQPQHF TGTGCCAGCAGCTTATCACGGAATCAGCCCCAGCATTTT
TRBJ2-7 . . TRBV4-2 CASSQDKSGEQYF TGTGCCAGCAGCCAAGATAAATCGGGTGAGCAGTACTTC
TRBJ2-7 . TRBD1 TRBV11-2 CASSLWQGAGEQYF TGTGCCAGCAGCTTATGGCAGGGGGCAGGGGAGCAGTACTTC
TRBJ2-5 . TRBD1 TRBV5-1 CASSTGEETQYF TGCGCCAGCAGCACAGGGGAAGAGACCCAGTACTTC
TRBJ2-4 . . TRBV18 CASSPERGRGVKNIQYF TGTGCCAGCTCACCAGAAAGGGGGCGCGGGGTCAAAAACATTCAGTACTTC
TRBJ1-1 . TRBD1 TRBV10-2 CASSGTGVGGFF TGCGCCAGCAGTGGGACAGGGGTTGGAGGTTTCTTT
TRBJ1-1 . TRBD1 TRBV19 CASYDHRGTMNTEAFF TGTGCCAGTTATGATCACAGGGGGACTATGAACACTGAAGCTTTCTTT
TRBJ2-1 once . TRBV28 CASSPRTHSSEQFF TGTGCCAGCAGTCCCCGGACTCACAGTAGTGAGCAGTTCTTC
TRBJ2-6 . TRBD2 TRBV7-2 CASSQAGVGANVLTF TGTGCCAGCAGCCAAGCGGGAGTCGGGGCCAACGTCCTGACTTTC
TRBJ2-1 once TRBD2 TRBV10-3 CAISSLPLAEQFF TGTGCCATCAGCTCCCTTCCACTAGCGGAGCAGTTCTTC
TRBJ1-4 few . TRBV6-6 CASSTRGGNEKLFF TGTGCCAGCAGTACAAGGGGGGGGAATGAAAAACTGTTTTTT
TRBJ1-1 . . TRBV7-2 CASSLAPATNTEAFF TGTGCCAGCAGCTTAGCGCCGGCGACTAACACTGAAGCTTTCTTT
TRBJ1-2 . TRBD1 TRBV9 CASSALGQDYYGYTF TGTGCCAGCAGCGCGCTAGGACAGGATTACTATGGCTACACCTTC
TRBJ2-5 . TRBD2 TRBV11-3 CASSSGLAVQETQYF TGTGCCAGCAGCTCAGGACTAGCGGTACAAGAGACCCAGTACTTC
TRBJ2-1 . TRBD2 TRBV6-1 CASSPTSGVYNEQFF TGTGCCAGCAGCCCCACTAGCGGGGTATACAATGAGCAGTTCTTC
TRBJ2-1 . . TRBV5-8 CASSLGLVFYNEQFF TGTGCCAGCAGCTTGGGGCTAGTTTTCTACAATGAGCAGTTCTTC
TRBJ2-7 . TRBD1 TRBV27 CASSGRSGQITYEQYF TGTGCCAGCAGTGGGCGATCGGGACAGATCACCTACGAGCAGTACTTC
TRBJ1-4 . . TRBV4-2 CASSQDLRGNEKLFF TGTGCCAGCAGCCAAGATCTTAGGGGTAATGAAAAACTGTTTTTT
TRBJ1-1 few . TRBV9 CASSVVVQVNTEAFF TGTGCCAGCAGCGTAGTTGTGCAGGTCAACACTGAAGCTTTCTTT
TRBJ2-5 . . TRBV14 CASSQDGVVPGTQYF TGTGCCAGCAGCCAAGATGGTGTAGTTCCAGGGACCCAGTACTTC
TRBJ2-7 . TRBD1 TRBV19 CASSFDRGSSEQYF TGTGCCAGTAGTTTTGACAGGGGATCCTCCGAGCAGTACTTC
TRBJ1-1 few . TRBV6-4 CASSDPSGEAFF TGTGCCAGCAGTGACCCCAGTGGCGAAGCTTTCTTT
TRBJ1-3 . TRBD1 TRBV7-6 CASRNRGTSGNTIYF TGTGCCAGCAGGAACAGGGGGACCTCTGGAAACACCATATATTTT
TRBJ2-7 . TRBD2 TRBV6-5 CASSYSRERGTYEQYF TGTGCCAGCAGTTACTCGAGGGAGCGGGGGACCTACGAGCAGTACTTC
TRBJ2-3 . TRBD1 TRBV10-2 CASSAPGQGIRTQYF TGCGCCAGCAGTGCCCCGGGACAGGGTATTAGGACGCAGTATTTT
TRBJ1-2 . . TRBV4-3 CASSQGDSGYTF TGCGCCAGCAGCCAAGGCGATAGTGGCTACACCTTC
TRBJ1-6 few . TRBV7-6 CASSLRSGPWNSPLHF TGTGCCAGCAGCTTAAGGTCAGGGCCCTGGAATTCACCCCTCCACTTT
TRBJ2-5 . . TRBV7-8 CASSHLRARETQYF TGTGCCAGCAGCCATCTGAGGGCGAGGGAGACCCAGTACTTC
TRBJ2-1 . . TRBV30 CAWRANNEQFF TGTGCCTGGAGAGCAAACAATGAGCAGTTCTTC
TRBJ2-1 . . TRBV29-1 CSVDRPRGSYNEQFF TGCAGCGTTGACCGGCCAAGGGGCTCCTACAATGAGCAGTTCTTC
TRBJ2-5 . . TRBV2 CASSESAGQETQYF TGTGCCAGCAGTGAATCGGCGGGACAAGAGACCCAGTACTTC
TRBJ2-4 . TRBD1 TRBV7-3 CASSSATGQGKNIQYF TGTGCCAGCAGCTCTGCTACAGGACAGGGAAAAAACATTCAGTACTTC
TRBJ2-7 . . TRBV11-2 CASSPKGGQYEQYF TGTGCCAGCAGCCCCAAGGGGGGGCAGTACGAGCAGTACTTC
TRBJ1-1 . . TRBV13 CASSLYRLGATVTEAFF TGTGCCAGCAGCTTATATAGGTTGGGGGCCACGGTCACTGAAGCTTTCTTT
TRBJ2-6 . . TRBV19 CASSRTGTGANVLTF TGTGCCAGTAGTAGAACAGGGACGGGGGCCAACGTCCTGACTTTC
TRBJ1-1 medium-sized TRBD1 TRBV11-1 CASSQDRTNTEAFF TGTGCCAGCAGCCAGGACAGGACGAACACTGAAGCTTTCTTT
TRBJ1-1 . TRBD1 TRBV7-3 CASSLRDSGLNTEAFF TGTGCCAGCAGCCTCCGGGACAGCGGATTGAACACTGAAGCTTTCTTT
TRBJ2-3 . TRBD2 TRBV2 CASKELAGGLSTDTQYF TGTGCCAGCAAGGAACTAGCGGGGGGGCTAAGCACAGATACGCAGTATTTT
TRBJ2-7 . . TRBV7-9 CASSEPGNHYEQYF TGTGCCAGCAGCGAACCGGGAAACCATTACGAGCAGTACTTC
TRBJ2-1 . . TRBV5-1 CASSLGGEQFF TGCGCCAGCAGCCTAGGAGGGGAGCAGTTCTTC
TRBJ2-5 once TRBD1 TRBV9 CASSAGTAQETQYF TGTGCCAGCAGCGCCGGGACAGCCCAAGAGACCCAGTACTTC